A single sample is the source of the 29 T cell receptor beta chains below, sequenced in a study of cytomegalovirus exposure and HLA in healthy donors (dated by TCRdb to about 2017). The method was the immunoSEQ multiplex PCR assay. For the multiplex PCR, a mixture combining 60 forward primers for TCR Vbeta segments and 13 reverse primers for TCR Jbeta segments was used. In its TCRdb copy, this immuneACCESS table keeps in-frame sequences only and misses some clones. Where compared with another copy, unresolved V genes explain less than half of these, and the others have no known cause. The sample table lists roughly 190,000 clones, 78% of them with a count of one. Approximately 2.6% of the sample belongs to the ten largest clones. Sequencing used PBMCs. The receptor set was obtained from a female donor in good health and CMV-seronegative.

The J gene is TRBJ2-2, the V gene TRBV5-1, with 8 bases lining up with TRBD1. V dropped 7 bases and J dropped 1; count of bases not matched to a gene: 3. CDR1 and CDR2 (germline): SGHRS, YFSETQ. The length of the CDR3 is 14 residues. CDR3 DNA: TGCGCCAGCCGAGGGACAGGGAACACCGGGGAGCTGTTTTTT. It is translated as CASRGTGNTGELFF. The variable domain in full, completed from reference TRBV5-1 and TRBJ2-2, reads KAGVTQTPRYLIKTRGQQVTLSCSPISGHRSVSWYQQTPGQGLQFLFEYFSETQRNKGNFPGRFSGRQFSNSRSEMNVSTLELGDSALYLCASRGTGNTGELFFGEGSRLTVL.

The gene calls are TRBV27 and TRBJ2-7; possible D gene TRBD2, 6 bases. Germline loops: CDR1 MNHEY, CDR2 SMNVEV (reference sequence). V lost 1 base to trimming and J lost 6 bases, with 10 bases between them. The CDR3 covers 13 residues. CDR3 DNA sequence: TGTGCCAGCAGTTTATTCCGGGGGTCCGAGCAGTACTTC. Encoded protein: CASSLFRGSEQYF.

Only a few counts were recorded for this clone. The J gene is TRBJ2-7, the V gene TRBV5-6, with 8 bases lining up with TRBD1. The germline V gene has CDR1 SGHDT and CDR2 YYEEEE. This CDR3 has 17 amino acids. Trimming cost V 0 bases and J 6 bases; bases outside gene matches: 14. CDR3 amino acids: CASSLVKRGTGAGEQYF. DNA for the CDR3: TGTGCCAGCAGCTTGGTAAAAAGGGGGACAGGAGCTGGCGAGCAGTACTTC.

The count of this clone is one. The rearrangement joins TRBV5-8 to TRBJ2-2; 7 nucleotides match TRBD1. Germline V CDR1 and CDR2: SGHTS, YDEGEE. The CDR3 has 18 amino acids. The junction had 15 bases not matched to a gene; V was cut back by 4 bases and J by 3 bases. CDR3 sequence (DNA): TGTGCCAGCAGCGCCCCAGCAGGGACAGCGAGAGACACCGGGGAGCTGTTTTTT. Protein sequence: CASSAPAGTARDTGELFF.

The CDR3 nucleotides are TGTGCCAGCAGCTTTACAGGGATTCCTGAAGATACGCAGTATTTT. Translation: CASSFTGIPEDTQYF. The rearrangement uses TRBV7-8 and TRBJ2-3, with TRBD1 as a possible D gene (6 bases). Per the germline V gene, CDR1 is SGHVS and CDR2 is FQNEAQ. The CDR3 is made up of 15 amino acids. Trimming pared 3 bases from V and 5 bases from J, leaving 15 bases between.

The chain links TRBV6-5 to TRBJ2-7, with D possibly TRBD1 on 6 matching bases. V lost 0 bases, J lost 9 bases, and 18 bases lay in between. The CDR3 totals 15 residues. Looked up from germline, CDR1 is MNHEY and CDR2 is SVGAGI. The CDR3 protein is CASSYSDSPTMVQYF. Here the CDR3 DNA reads TGTGCCAGCAGTTACTCGGACAGTCCTACTATGGTGCAGTACTTC.

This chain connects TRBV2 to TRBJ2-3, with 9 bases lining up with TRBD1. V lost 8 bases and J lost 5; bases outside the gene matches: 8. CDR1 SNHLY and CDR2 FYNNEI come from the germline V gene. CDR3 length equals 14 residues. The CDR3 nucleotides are TGTGCCAGCCTGGGCGGACAGGGGCGAGATACGCAGTATTTT. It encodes CASLGGQGRDTQYF.

CDR3 amino acids: CATSRDQGTGPRGGYTF. Written as DNA, the CDR3 is TGTGCCACCAGCAGAGATCAGGGGACAGGCCCCCGGGGAGGCTACACCTTC. V and J are TRBV15 and TRBJ1-2, with 8 bases fitting TRBD1. The CDR3 extends over 17 amino acids. CDR1 is LNHNV, CDR2 YYDKDF, per germline (reference sequence). J lost 8 bases, V lost 0 bases, and 14 bases had no gene match.

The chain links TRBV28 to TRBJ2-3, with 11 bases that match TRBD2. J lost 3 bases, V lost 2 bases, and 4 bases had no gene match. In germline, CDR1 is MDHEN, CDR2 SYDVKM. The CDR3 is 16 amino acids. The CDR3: CASSLTPSGRTDTQYF. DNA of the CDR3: TGTGCCAGCAGTTTAACGCCTAGCGGGAGGACAGATACGCAGTATTTT.

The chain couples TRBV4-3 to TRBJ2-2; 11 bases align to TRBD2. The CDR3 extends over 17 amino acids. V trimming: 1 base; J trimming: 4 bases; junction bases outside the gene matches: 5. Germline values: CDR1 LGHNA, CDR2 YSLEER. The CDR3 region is CASSQAGTSGGTGELFF. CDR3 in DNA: TGCGCCAGCAGCCAAGCAGGGACTAGCGGTGGCACCGGGGAGCTGTTTTTT.

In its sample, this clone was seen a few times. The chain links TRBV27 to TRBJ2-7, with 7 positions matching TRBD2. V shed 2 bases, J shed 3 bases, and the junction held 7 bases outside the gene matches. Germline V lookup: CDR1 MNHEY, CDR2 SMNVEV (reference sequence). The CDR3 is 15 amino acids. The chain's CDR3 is CASSLVASGVYEQYF. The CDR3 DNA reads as TGTGCCAGCAGTTTAGTGGCTAGCGGAGTCTACGAGCAGTACTTC.

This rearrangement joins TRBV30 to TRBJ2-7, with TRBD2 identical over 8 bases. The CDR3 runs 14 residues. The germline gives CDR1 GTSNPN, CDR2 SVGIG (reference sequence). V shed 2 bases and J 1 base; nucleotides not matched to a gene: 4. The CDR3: CAWSPGTSSYEQYF. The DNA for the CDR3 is TGTGCCTGGAGTCCTGGGACTAGTTCCTACGAGCAGTACTTC.

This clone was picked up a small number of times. The CDR3 nucleotides read TGTGCCAGCATCACCGGGGGGGACAGGGACTCCTACGAGCAGTACTTC. It codes for CASITGGDRDSYEQYF. This chain uses TRBV28 with TRBJ2-5; D is perhaps TRBD1 (9 bases). The J call is doubtful: the DNA matches TRBJ2-7 better. The length of the CDR3 is 16 residues. Germline V CDR1 and CDR2: MDHEN, SYDVKM.

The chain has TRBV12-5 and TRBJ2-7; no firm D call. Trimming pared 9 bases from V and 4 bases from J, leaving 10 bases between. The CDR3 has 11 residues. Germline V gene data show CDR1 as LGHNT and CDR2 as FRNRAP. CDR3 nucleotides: TGTGCTAGGGTTCACATGTACGAGCAGTACTTC. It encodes CARVHMYEQYF. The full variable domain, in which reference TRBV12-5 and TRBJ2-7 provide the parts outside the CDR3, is DARVTQTPRHKVTEMGQEVTMRCQPILGHNTVFWYRQTMMQGLELLAYFRNRAPLDDSGMPKDRFSAEMPDATLATLKIQPSEPRDSAVYFCARVHMYEQYFGPGTRLTVT.

CDR3 sequence: CASSPRTGGNSPLHF. The CDR3 DNA sequence: TGTGCCAGCTCACCGAGGACAGGGGGGAATTCACCCCTCCACTTT. The chain has TRBV18 and TRBJ1-6, with 10 bases fitting TRBD1. The CDR3 totals 15 residues. Germline V gene sequence: CDR1 KGHSH, CDR2 LQKENI. After removal of 3 bases from V and 7 bases from J, the junction contained 3 bases not matched to a gene.

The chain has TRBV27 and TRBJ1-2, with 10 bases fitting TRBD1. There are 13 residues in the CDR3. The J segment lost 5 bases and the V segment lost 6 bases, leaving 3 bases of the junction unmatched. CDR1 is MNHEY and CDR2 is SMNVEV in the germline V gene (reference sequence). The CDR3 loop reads CASSRDRGYGYTF. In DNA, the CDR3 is TGTGCCAGCAGCCGGGACAGGGGTTATGGCTACACCTTC.

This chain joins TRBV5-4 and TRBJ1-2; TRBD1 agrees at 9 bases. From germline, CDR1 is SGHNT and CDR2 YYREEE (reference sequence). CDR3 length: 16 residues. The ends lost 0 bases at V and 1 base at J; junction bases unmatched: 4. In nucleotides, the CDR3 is TGTGCCAGCAGCTTGGGGGGACAGGGAAGTAACTATGGCTACACCTTC. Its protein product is CASSLGGQGSNYGYTF.

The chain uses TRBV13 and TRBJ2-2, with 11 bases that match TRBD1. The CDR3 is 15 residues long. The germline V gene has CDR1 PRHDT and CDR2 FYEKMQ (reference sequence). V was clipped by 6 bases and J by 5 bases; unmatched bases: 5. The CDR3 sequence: CASRDRDRGTGELFF. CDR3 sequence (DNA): TGTGCCAGCAGGGACCGGGACAGGGGGACCGGGGAGCTGTTTTTT.

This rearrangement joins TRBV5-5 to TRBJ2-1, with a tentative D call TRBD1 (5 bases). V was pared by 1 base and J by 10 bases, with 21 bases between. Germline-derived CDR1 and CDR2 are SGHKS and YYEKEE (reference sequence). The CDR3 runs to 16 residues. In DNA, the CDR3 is TGTGCCAGCAGCTTGTTTGGTCTACCCAGGGCAGGAGAGCAGTTCTTC. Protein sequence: CASSLFGLPRAGEQFF.

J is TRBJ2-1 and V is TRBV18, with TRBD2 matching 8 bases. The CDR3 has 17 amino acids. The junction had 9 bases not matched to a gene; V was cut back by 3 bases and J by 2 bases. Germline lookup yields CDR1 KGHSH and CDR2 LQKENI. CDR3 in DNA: TGTGCCAGCTCACCTGAGGCGGGAGGTCCCACCTACAATGAGCAGTTCTTC. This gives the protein CASSPEAGGPTYNEQFF.

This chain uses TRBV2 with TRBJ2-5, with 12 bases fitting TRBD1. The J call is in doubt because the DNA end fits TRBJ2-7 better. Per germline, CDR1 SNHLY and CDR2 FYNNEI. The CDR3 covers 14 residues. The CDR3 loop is CASTGTGGSNEQYF. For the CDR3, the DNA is TGTGCCAGCACCGGGACAGGGGGCTCTAACGAGCAGTACTTC.

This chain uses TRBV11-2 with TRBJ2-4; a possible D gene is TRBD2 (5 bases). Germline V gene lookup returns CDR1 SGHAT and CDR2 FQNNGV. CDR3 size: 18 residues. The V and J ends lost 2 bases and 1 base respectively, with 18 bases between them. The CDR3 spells CASSLPAGITGAKNIQYF. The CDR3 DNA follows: TGTGCCAGCAGCTTACCCGCCGGGATCACCGGTGCCAAAAACATTCAGTACTTC.

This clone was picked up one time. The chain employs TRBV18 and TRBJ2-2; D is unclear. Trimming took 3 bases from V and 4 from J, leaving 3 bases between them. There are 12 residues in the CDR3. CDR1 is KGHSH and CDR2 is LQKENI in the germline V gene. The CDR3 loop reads CASSPITGELFF. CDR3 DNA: TGTGCCAGCTCACCCATCACCGGGGAGCTGTTTTTT. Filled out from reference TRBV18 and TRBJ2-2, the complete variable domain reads NAGVMQNPRHLVRRRGQEARLRCSPMKGHSHVYWYRQLPEEGLKFMVYLQKENIIDESGMPKERFSAEFPKEGPSILRIQQVVRGDSAAYFCASSPITGELFFGEGSRLTVL.

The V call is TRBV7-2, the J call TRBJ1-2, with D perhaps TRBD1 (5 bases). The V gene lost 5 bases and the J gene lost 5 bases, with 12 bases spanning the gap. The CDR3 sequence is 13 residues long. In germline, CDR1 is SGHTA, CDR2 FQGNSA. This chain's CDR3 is CASSPRGGYGYTF. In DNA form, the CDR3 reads TGTGCCAGCAGCCCCCGGGGGGGTTATGGCTACACCTTC.

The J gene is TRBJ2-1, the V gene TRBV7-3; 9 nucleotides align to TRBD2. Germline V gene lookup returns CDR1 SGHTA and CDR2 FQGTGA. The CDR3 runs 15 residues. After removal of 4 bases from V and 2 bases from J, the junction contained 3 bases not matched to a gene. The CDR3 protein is CASSSTSGAYNEQFF. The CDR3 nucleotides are TGTGCCAGCAGCTCGACTAGCGGAGCCTACAATGAGCAGTTCTTC.

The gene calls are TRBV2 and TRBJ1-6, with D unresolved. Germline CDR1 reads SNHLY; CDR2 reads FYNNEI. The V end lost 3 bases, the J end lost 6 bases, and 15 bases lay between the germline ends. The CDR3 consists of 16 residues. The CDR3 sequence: CASSDLRLATNSPLHF. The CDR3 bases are TGTGCCAGCAGTGACTTGCGGCTGGCGACTAATTCACCCCTCCACTTT.

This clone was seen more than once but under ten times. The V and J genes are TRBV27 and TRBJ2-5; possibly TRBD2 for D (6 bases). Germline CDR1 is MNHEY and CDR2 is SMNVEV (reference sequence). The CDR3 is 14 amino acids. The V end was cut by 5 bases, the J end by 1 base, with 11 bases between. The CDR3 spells CASSPRRGQETQYF. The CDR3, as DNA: TGTGCCAGCAGTCCGAGGAGGGGCCAAGAGACCCAGTACTTC.

CDR3 coding DNA: TGTGCCAGCATGGCCTTAGCGACCTCCTACAATGAGCAGTTCTTC. This codes for CASMALATSYNEQFF. The V call is TRBV27, the J call TRBJ2-1, with D maybe TRBD2 (5 bases). The germline gives CDR1 MNHEY, CDR2 SMNVEV (reference sequence). The V end was cut by 7 bases, the J end by 0 bases, with 13 bases between. CDR3 length: 15 residues.

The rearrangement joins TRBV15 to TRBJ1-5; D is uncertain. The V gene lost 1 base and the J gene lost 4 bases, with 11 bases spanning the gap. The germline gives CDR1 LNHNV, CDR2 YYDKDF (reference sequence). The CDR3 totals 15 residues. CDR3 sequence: CATSRGGGENQPQHF. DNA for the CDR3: TGTGCCACCAGCAGAGGGGGAGGCGAAAATCAGCCCCAGCATTTT.